This entry lists 17 T cell receptor beta chains sequenced from one sample in a study of OX40 agonist ivuxolimab in advanced cancers. Profiling relied on immunoSEQ multiplex PCR, and the TCRdb table lists in-frame clones only, not all of them. The table lists about 59,000 clones, 75% to 90% of them singletons. The source was CD4+ or CD8+ T cells sorted from blood, collected in a trial of the OX40 agonist ivuxolimab. These receptors were taken from an adult with an advanced solid tumor such as melanoma, head and neck, liver or kidney cancer.

As DNA, the CDR3 is TGTGCCAGCTCACCACCCTTCAAAAATACGCAGTATTTT. Translation: CASSPPFKNTQYF. This chain uses TRBV18 with TRBJ2-3; D is ambiguous. The germline gives CDR1 KGHSH, CDR2 LQKENI. V was clipped by 0 bases and J by 7 bases, with 8 bases between them. The CDR3 sequence is 13 residues long.

The rearrangement uses TRBV19 and TRBJ2-6; no clear D. The CDR3 consists of 17 residues. Trimming took 3 bases from V and 4 from J, leaving 16 bases between them. CDR1 and CDR2 from the germline V gene are LNHDA and SQIVND (reference sequence). For the CDR3, the DNA is TGTGCCAGTAGTATGTATTTTGGGGTTTCGGGGGCCAACGTCCTGACTTTC. Residues: CASSMYFGVSGANVLTF.

V usage is TRBV7-9 and J usage is TRBJ2-7; D possibly corresponds to TRBD1 (7 bases). Germline CDR1 is SEHNR and CDR2 is FQNEAQ (reference sequence). This CDR3 spans 15 amino acids. Trimming took 1 base from V and 5 from J, leaving 15 bases between them. This CDR3 is CASSLGQGLIHEQYF. The CDR3, as DNA: TGTGCCAGCAGCTTAGGACAGGGACTTATACACGAGCAGTACTTC.

The chain uses TRBV6-5 and TRBJ1-2; D remains ambiguous. V shed 5 bases and J shed 5 bases, with 12 bases lying between them. Germline CDR1 is MNHEY and CDR2 is SVGAGI. There are 13 residues in the CDR3. CDR3 loop: CASSDTGEYGYTF. CDR3 DNA: TGTGCCAGCAGTGACACTGGGGAGTATGGCTACACCTTC.

The J gene is TRBJ1-5, the V gene TRBV6-6, with D hard to call. CDR3 length: 14 residues. Germline assignment: CDR1 MNHNY and CDR2 SVGAGI (reference sequence). Trimming removed 2 bases at V and 11 bases at J, with 16 bases between. This chain's CDR3 is CASSYESSSATQHF. The CDR3 DNA reads TGTGCCAGCAGTTACGAAAGTTCCTCCGCAACCCAGCATTTT.

The chain combines TRBV11-2 with TRBJ2-5, with D possibly being TRBD1 or TRBD2 (5 bases each). V was shortened by 5 bases and J by 4 bases, with 11 bases between the two germline ends. CDR3 length: 13 amino acids. Looked up from germline, CDR1 is SGHAT and CDR2 is FQNNGV. The CDR3 reads CASSGRGRETQYF. The CDR3 coding sequence is TGTGCCAGCAGCGGACGGGGCCGAGAGACCCAGTACTTC.

V gene TRBV2 combines with J gene TRBJ1-1; no firm D call. V was shortened by 9 bases and J by 5 bases, with 13 bases between the two germline ends. Germline V gene lookup returns CDR1 SNHLY and CDR2 FYNNEI. This CDR3 has 12 residues. This chain's CDR3 is CASNLPGTEAFF. CDR3 nucleotide sequence: TGTGCCAGTAACCTCCCGGGGACTGAAGCTTTCTTT.

This chain connects TRBV2 to TRBJ1-2, with D unresolved. CDR1 SNHLY and CDR2 FYNNEI come from the germline V gene. The V gene lost 7 bases and the J gene lost 2 bases, with 11 bases spanning the gap. The CDR3 is 13 amino acids. CDR3 DNA sequence: TGTGCCAGCACTGGGTACGGGAACTATGGCTACACCTTC. This sequence encodes CASTGYGNYGYTF.

The chain links TRBV10-3 to TRBJ2-1; 8 bases match TRBD1. The CDR3 loop spans 14 amino acids. Trimming took 6 bases from V and 6 from J; bases not matched to a gene: 7. The V gene's germline CDR1 is ENHRY and CDR2 SYGVKD. CDR3 nucleotide sequence: TGTGCCATCAGGGGGGACAGGAACGGCAATGAGCAGTTCTTC. Translated, it gives CAIRGDRNGNEQFF.

J is TRBJ1-2 and V is TRBV10-3, with D unclear. The V and J ends lost 0 bases and 5 bases respectively, with 10 bases between them. Germline CDR1 is ENHRY and CDR2 is SYGVKD. The CDR3 extends over 14 amino acids. The CDR3 spells CAISESGGDYGYTF. CDR3 sequence (DNA): TGTGCCATCAGTGAGTCTGGAGGAGATTATGGCTACACCTTC.

This chain connects TRBV19 to TRBJ2-5; weak D call: TRBD2 (6 bases). This CDR3 spans 15 amino acids. Trimming removed 6 bases at V and 5 bases at J, with 19 bases between. Germline V CDR1 and CDR2: LNHDA, SQIVND (reference sequence). CDR3 DNA: TGTGCCAGTAGGAACCCCCGGAGGGCCGGGGAGACCCAGTACTTC. Amino acid sequence: CASRNPRRAGETQYF.

The chain couples TRBV30 to TRBJ1-6; D ambiguous. CDR1 and CDR2 (germline): GTSNPN, SVGIG (reference sequence). The CDR3 is made up of 15 amino acids. V lost 0 bases and J 7 bases, leaving 13 bases between the germline ends. CDR3 sequence: CAWSVVGLGNSPLHF. CDR3 nucleotide sequence: TGTGCCTGGAGTGTGGTCGGCTTGGGCAATTCACCCCTCCACTTT.

The gene calls are TRBV6-5 and TRBJ1-2; 7 positions agree with TRBD1. The CDR3 runs 14 residues. The germline CDR1 and CDR2 sequences are MNHEY and SVGAGI. V lost 2 bases to trimming and J lost 7 bases; unmatched junction nucleotides: 7. DNA for the CDR3: TGTGCCAGCAGTTACCAACAGGGGTCTAGTGGCTACACCTTC. This encodes CASSYQQGSSGYTF.

The rearrangement uses TRBV30 and TRBJ1-2, with D tentatively TRBD1 (5 bases). Germline V gene sequence: CDR1 GTSNPN, CDR2 SVGIG (reference sequence). Trimming removed 4 bases at V and 8 bases at J, with 17 bases between. This CDR3 has 13 residues. CDR3 coding DNA: TGTGCCTGGACCAATGTTGGGGGGAACGGCTACACCTTC. This translates into CAWTNVGGNGYTF.

V is TRBV30 and J is TRBJ2-2; D might be TRBD1 (5 bases). The CDR3 covers 16 residues. From germline, CDR1 is GTSNPN and CDR2 SVGIG (reference sequence). The V end lost 8 bases, the J end lost 4 bases, and 23 bases lay between the germline ends. CDR3 amino acids: CARKGRENLGTGELFF. CDR3 nucleotides: TGTGCCCGAAAAGGCAGGGAAAATCTTGGCACCGGGGAGCTGTTTTTT.

This clone was detected once. The chain has TRBV5-1 and TRBJ1-4; D is unresolved. This CDR3 contains 14 residues. Germline assignment: CDR1 SGHRS and CDR2 YFSETQ. Trimming removed 6 bases at V and 0 bases at J, with 9 bases between. The CDR3 DNA reads TGCGCCAGCAAAGAGGGTTCAACTAATGAAAAACTGTTTTTT. Protein sequence: CASKEGSTNEKLFF. Looking up the rest from reference TRBV5-1 and TRBJ1-4 gives the full variable domain: KAGVTQTPRYLIKTRGQQVTLSCSPISGHRSVSWYQQTPGQGLQFLFEYFSETQRNKGNFPGRFSGRQFSNSRSEMNVSTLELGDSALYLCASKEGSTNEKLFFGSGTQLSVL.

This chain uses TRBV7-8 with TRBJ2-1; 10 nucleotides agree with TRBD2. V lost 7 bases and J lost 7; bases outside the gene matches: 10. The CDR3 has 15 amino acids. Per germline, CDR1 SGHVS and CDR2 FQNEAQ. The CDR3 reads CASNPISGGGNEQFF. CDR3 DNA: TGTGCCAGCAACCCAATAAGCGGGGGGGGAAATGAGCAGTTCTTC.